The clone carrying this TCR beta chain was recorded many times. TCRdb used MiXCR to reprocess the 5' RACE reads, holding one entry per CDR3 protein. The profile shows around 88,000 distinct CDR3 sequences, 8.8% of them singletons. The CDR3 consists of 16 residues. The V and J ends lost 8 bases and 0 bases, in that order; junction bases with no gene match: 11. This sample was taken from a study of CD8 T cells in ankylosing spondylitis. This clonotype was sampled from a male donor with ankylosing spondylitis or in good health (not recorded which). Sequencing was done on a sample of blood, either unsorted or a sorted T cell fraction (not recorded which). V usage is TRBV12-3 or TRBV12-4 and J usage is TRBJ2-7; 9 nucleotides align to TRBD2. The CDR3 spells CASRSGAGGFSYEQYF. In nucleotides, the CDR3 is TGTGCCAGCCGCTCGGGGGCGGGGGGGTTCTCCTACGAGCAGTACTTC.